The clone carrying this TCR beta chain was detected a few times. Its antigen is currently unknown. These data are taken from a study of T-cell reconstitution after alpha-beta-depleted transplantation in children. Construction of the TCRbeta library involved unique molecular identifiers. TCRdb reprocessed the PCR reads via MiXCR and lists one record per CDR3 protein. The repertoire consists of hundreds of thousands of distinct CDR3 sequences, with over 10% occurring once and the leading ten covering 2.2%. Study conclusions and caveats: At the one-year point after transplant, T-cell counts and TCRbeta diversity were found to come mostly from T cells that had been newly produced. Surviving recipient T cells and thymic progenitors produced the high day-60 TCRbeta diversity seen in some patients. Reported findings indicate that, about two months after transplant, alpha-beta T cells came from several hundred expanded clones, which were derived from non-depleted graft cells.

With V trimmed by 2 bases and J by 2 bases, 12 bases remained unmatched. The CDR3 loop spans 18 amino acids. This clonotype was sampled from a male patient younger than 18 who had a stem cell transplant for acute myeloid leukemia, so the T cells may come from the graft donor. The source material was PBMCs, mostly from graft donor cells, sampled 360 days after TCRalphabeta/CD19-depleted stem cell transplant. This chain connects TRBV12-3 or TRBV12-4 to TRBJ1-5; 7 bases are shared with TRBD1. The CDR3 coding sequence is TGTGCCAGCAGTTTATGGGGACAGAAAAGAGGCGGCAATCAGCCCCAGCATTTT. Its translation is CASSLWGQKRGGNQPQHF.